Shown below are 18 T cell receptor beta chains from a single sample sequenced in a study of blood T cell repertoires in COVID-19. Repertoires were generated with immunoSEQ multiplex PCR, while TCRdb's copy carries only in-frame clones and drops some. The sample holds roughly 380,000 clones, almost 90% seen once. The sample taken for sequencing was PBMCs or T cells enriched from blood (not recorded which). The origin of the receptors is a woman aged 25 to 39 who had been exposed to COVID-19.

The rearrangement joins TRBV27 to TRBJ1-6, with D unresolved. V was cut by 0 bases and J by 5 bases, with 5 bases left in between. Germline V gene data show CDR1 as MNHEY and CDR2 as SMNVEV (reference sequence). This CDR3 comprises 14 residues. The CDR3 bases are TGTGCCAGCAGTTTATCAGGAGATAATTCACCCCTCCACTTT. It encodes CASSLSGDNSPLHF.

J is TRBJ2-1 and V is TRBV4-2; 8 bases align to TRBD2. CDR3 length equals 15 residues. Trimming removed 3 bases from V and 8 bases from J; junction bases left unmatched: 9. Germline CDR1 is LGHNA and CDR2 is YNFKEQ. The CDR3 DNA is TGTGCCAGCAGCCATCGGGAGGGCGAAGTAGATGAGCAGTTCTTC. The encoded protein is CASSHREGEVDEQFF.

V and J are TRBV6-4 and TRBJ1-2, with D unresolved. The CDR3 runs to 15 residues. The V end was cut by 2 bases, the J end by 8 bases, with 18 bases between. Germline CDR1 and CDR2: MRHNA and SNTAGT. The CDR3 region has the DNA TGTGCCAGCAGTGACACACCGGGTCCTACTATGGGCTACACCTTC. It encodes CASSDTPGPTMGYTF.

The V call is TRBV3-1 (or the pseudogene TRBV3-2), the J call TRBJ2-5; tentative D call: TRBD2 (6 bases). The CDR3 covers 14 residues. Germline values: CDR1 LGHDT, CDR2 YNNKEL (reference sequence). Trimming stripped 3 bases from V and 2 bases from J, with 10 bases between. CDR3 sequence (DNA): TGTGCCAGCAGCCAGCGGGGAGGTCAAGAGACCCAGTACTTC. Protein: CASSQRGGQETQYF.

V usage is TRBV6-6 and J usage is TRBJ2-7; 10 bases align to TRBD1. There are 17 residues in the CDR3. Germline V lookup: CDR1 MNHNY, CDR2 SVGAGI (reference sequence). V shed 5 bases, J shed 1 base, and the junction held 11 bases outside the gene matches. The CDR3 DNA follows: TGTGCCAGCAGTCGGGTGGGGGGGACAGGGGCATCCTACGAGCAGTACTTC. Its translation is CASSRVGGTGASYEQYF.

This rearrangement joins TRBV19 to TRBJ2-7, with 10 nucleotides matching TRBD1. The CDR3 is 15 amino acids. CDR1 is LNHDA, CDR2 SQIVND, per germline (reference sequence). J was trimmed by 3 bases and V by 1 base; bases with no gene match: 3. In nucleotides, the CDR3 is TGTGCCAGTAGTATAGCGGGACAGGGGAACTACGAGCAGTACTTC. It codes for CASSIAGQGNYEQYF.

This clone was picked up one time. The chain links TRBV5-1 to TRBJ1-2, with TRBD1 identical over 8 bases. The germline V gene has CDR1 SGHRS and CDR2 YFSETQ. V was clipped by 0 bases and J by 8 bases; unmatched bases: 6. The CDR3 length is 14 residues. CDR3 in amino acids: CASSLAGGQRGYTF. The CDR3 DNA sequence: TGCGCCAGCAGCTTGGCAGGGGGCCAGAGGGGCTACACCTTC.

V gene TRBV27 combines with J gene TRBJ1-5; the D is unclear. In germline, CDR1 is MNHEY, CDR2 SMNVEV (reference sequence). This CDR3 is built from 14 residues. V shed 4 bases and J shed 3 bases, with 10 bases lying between them. CDR3 residues: CASSSISVNQPQHF. Here the CDR3 DNA reads TGTGCCAGCAGTTCGATTTCGGTCAATCAGCCCCAGCATTTT.

V usage is TRBV27 and J usage is TRBJ2-4; possibly TRBD2 for D (5 bases). The CDR3 length is 19 residues. Germline CDR1 and CDR2: MNHEY and SMNVEV (reference sequence). Between the trimmed V and J ends, which lost 7 bases and 0 bases, there was a span of 25 bases. The CDR3 sequence is CASTPRVGPGTLAKNIQYF. CDR3 DNA: TGTGCCAGCACCCCGAGGGTCGGACCGGGAACTCTAGCCAAAAACATTCAGTACTTC.

The chain employs TRBV7-2 and TRBJ2-7, with 7 bases aligning to TRBD1. With V trimmed by 3 bases and J by 5 bases, 7 bases remained unmatched. This CDR3 has 14 amino acids. Per germline, CDR1 SGHTA and CDR2 FQGNSA. The CDR3 region has the DNA TGTGCCAGCAGCTTTCTGACAGGGAGAAACGAGCAGTACTTC. Its translation is CASSFLTGRNEQYF.

V usage is TRBV27 and J usage is TRBJ2-2; 10 nucleotides match TRBD2. After removal of 6 bases from V and 0 bases from J, the junction contained 10 bases not matched to a gene. Germline loops: CDR1 MNHEY, CDR2 SMNVEV (reference sequence). This CDR3 contains 18 residues. The CDR3 coding sequence is TGTGCCAGCAGAAAGGGACTAGCGTTTTATACGAACACCGGGGAGCTGTTTTTT. Translated: CASRKGLAFYTNTGELFF.

This chain connects TRBV11-3 to TRBJ1-2; TRBD1 matches 8 bases. The CDR3 runs 15 residues. After removal of 4 bases from V and 2 bases from J, the junction contained 6 bases not matched to a gene. The germline V gene has CDR1 SGHNT and CDR2 YENEEA. CDR3 in amino acids: CASSSIRGPNYGYTF. The CDR3, as DNA: TGTGCCAGCAGCTCCATCAGGGGGCCGAACTATGGCTACACCTTC.

The chain joins TRBV14 to TRBJ1-4; possibly TRBD1 for D (6 bases). The germline CDR1 and CDR2 sequences are SGHDN and FVKESK. V lost 4 bases, J lost 1 base, and 10 bases lay in between. This CDR3 is built from 15 residues. For the CDR3, the DNA is TGTGCCAGCAGCCCAGAGGGGGGAACTAATGAAAAACTGTTTTTT. Protein: CASSPEGGTNEKLFF.

The chain links TRBV30 to TRBJ1-5; 7 positions agree with TRBD1. V was clipped by 7 bases and J by 3 bases; unmatched bases: 6. This CDR3 contains 13 residues. Germline CDR1 and CDR2: GTSNPN and SVGIG (reference sequence). The CDR3 DNA sequence: TGTGCCTACCGGGACAGATTCAATCAGCCCCAGCATTTT. Its protein is CAYRDRFNQPQHF.

J is TRBJ2-1 and V is TRBV28; TRBD2 matches at 7 bases. This CDR3 contains 16 residues. Germline trimming cut 0 bases from V and 6 bases from J; bases unmatched to any gene: 8. The germline gives CDR1 MDHEN, CDR2 SYDVKM. The CDR3 DNA reads as TGTGCCAGCAGTTTATGGGGGACGGGGGGAGGCAATGAGCAGTTCTTC. Translation gives CASSLWGTGGGNEQFF.

A single count supports this clone. This chain links TRBV5-5 with TRBJ2-5; 10 positions agree with TRBD1. Germline V CDR1 and CDR2: SGHKS, YYEKEE (reference sequence). The CDR3 consists of 16 residues. Trimming took 0 bases from V and 2 from J; bases not matched to a gene: 4. The CDR3 loop is CASSLASDRGQETQYF. CDR3 coding DNA: TGTGCCAGCAGCTTGGCTTCGGACAGGGGGCAAGAGACCCAGTACTTC.

J is TRBJ2-3 and V is TRBV24-1, with D perhaps matching TRBD2 (6 bases). This CDR3 spans 16 amino acids. CDR1 KGHDR and CDR2 SFDVKD come from the germline V gene. Trimming removed 5 bases from V and 2 bases from J, with 16 bases in between. DNA of the CDR3: TGTGCCACCAGTGGGGGACCGGGACTCGACACAGATACGCAGTATTTT. Translating it yields CATSGGPGLDTDTQYF.

The V gene is TRBV19, the J gene TRBJ1-3; D gene unclear. The V and J ends lost 7 bases and 0 bases respectively, with 13 bases between them. Per germline, CDR1 LNHDA and CDR2 SQIVND (reference sequence). The length of the CDR3 is 15 residues. DNA of the CDR3: TGTGCCAGTAACGAGGGATTACTCTCTGGAAACACCATATATTTT. Translation: CASNEGLLSGNTIYF.